The rows below give T cell receptor beta chains drawn from one sample of a study of blood T cell repertoires in COVID-19. The repertoire was sequenced with immunoSEQ multiplex PCR; TCRdb's copy has only in-frame clones and lacks some. This sample has roughly 150,000 clones, with around four fifths found just once. Input material: peripheral blood. Source of these receptors: an elderly woman with COVID-19, enrolled during active disease. The CDR3 runs from the conserved cysteine through the conserved F or W. The D gene is left open where the match is weak. Clone size is not always given. Where it is, it says once, few, many or a class for expanded clones.

cdr3_nt: TGTGCCAGCAGTCGTGCAGGGGGCGCATTAGAAGAGCAGTTCTTC
cdr3_aa: CASSRAGGALEEQFF
clone_size: -
cdr3_length: 15
v_call: TRBV6-5
d_call: TRBD1
j_call: TRBJ2-1

cdr3_nt: TGTGCCAGCAGTGAGGCGGGCGAGCAGTACTTC
cdr3_aa: CASSEAGEQYF
clone_size: -
cdr3_length: 11
v_call: TRBV6-4
d_call: -
j_call: TRBJ2-7

cdr3_nt: TGTGCCAGCAGAAACTCGGACACCATCTATGGCTACACCTTC
cdr3_aa: CASRNSDTIYGYTF
clone_size: -
cdr3_length: 14
v_call: TRBV2
d_call: -
j_call: TRBJ1-2

cdr3_nt: TGTGCCAGCAGCTTAGCCGACAGGGTCTGGGATGAGCAGTTCTTC
cdr3_aa: CASSLADRVWDEQFF
clone_size: -
cdr3_length: 15
v_call: TRBV7-6
d_call: TRBD1
j_call: TRBJ2-1

cdr3_nt: TGTGCCAGCAGCCAAGTCGGGACAGGGCCCTACGAGCAGTACTTC
cdr3_aa: CASSQVGTGPYEQYF
clone_size: once
cdr3_length: 15
v_call: TRBV4-2
d_call: TRBD1
j_call: TRBJ2-7

cdr3_nt: TGTGCCAGCAGCCTCGCTAGGGGGGAGACCCAGTACTTC
cdr3_aa: CASSLARGETQYF
clone_size: once
cdr3_length: 13
v_call: TRBV3-1/TRBV3-2
d_call: -
j_call: TRBJ2-5

cdr3_nt: TGTGCCAGTAGTATAGGGGGGACAGCCCCAGATACGCAGTATTTT
cdr3_aa: CASSIGGTAPDTQYF
clone_size: once
cdr3_length: 15
v_call: TRBV19
d_call: TRBD1
j_call: TRBJ2-3

cdr3_nt: TGTGCCAGAAGCTTCAGAGAGACCCAGTACTTC
cdr3_aa: CARSFRETQYF
clone_size: -
cdr3_length: 11
v_call: TRBV5-3
d_call: -
j_call: TRBJ2-5

cdr3_nt: TGTGCCAGCAGCCAAATGGGCCCCCTAGGACAGGGAGTAGAAAAACTGTTTTTT
cdr3_aa: CASSQMGPLGQGVEKLFF
clone_size: once
cdr3_length: 18
v_call: TRBV3-1/TRBV3-2
d_call: TRBD1
j_call: TRBJ1-4

cdr3_nt: TGTGCCAGCAGTTGGGACAGCTACAATGAGCAGTTCTTC
cdr3_aa: CASSWDSYNEQFF
clone_size: -
cdr3_length: 13
v_call: TRBV6-5
d_call: TRBD1
j_call: TRBJ2-1

cdr3_nt: TGTGCCAGCAGAGAAACAGGGATTACGAACACTGAAGCTTTCTTT
cdr3_aa: CASRETGITNTEAFF
clone_size: once
cdr3_length: 15
v_call: TRBV25-1
d_call: -
j_call: TRBJ1-1

cdr3_nt: TGCGCCAGCAGTATGTCTACGGATACGCAGTATTTT
cdr3_aa: CASSMSTDTQYF
clone_size: once
cdr3_length: 12
v_call: TRBV10-1
d_call: -
j_call: TRBJ2-3

cdr3_nt: TGTGCCAGCAGTGAGCTACAGTTCTCCTACGAGCAGTACTTC
cdr3_aa: CASSELQFSYEQYF
clone_size: -
cdr3_length: 14
v_call: TRBV6-1
d_call: -
j_call: TRBJ2-7

cdr3_nt: TGTGCCAGCAGCTTGGCACAGAATTTGAACACTGAAGCTTTCTTT
cdr3_aa: CASSLAQNLNTEAFF
clone_size: -
cdr3_length: 15
v_call: TRBV5-5
d_call: -
j_call: TRBJ1-1

cdr3_nt: TGCGCCAGCAGCTTGGGGACAGCGAATGAAAAACTGTTTTTT
cdr3_aa: CASSLGTANEKLFF
clone_size: -
cdr3_length: 14
v_call: TRBV5-1
d_call: -
j_call: TRBJ1-4

cdr3_nt: TGTGCCAGCACAACAGGGGCGGCTAATGAAAAACTGTTTTTT
cdr3_aa: CASTTGAANEKLFF
clone_size: -
cdr3_length: 14
v_call: TRBV28
d_call: TRBD1
j_call: TRBJ1-4

cdr3_nt: TGCGCCAGCACCTTACCTCTAGCGGGGGGCACAGATACGCAGTATTTT
cdr3_aa: CASTLPLAGGTDTQYF
clone_size: -
cdr3_length: 16
v_call: TRBV5-1
d_call: TRBD2
j_call: TRBJ2-3

cdr3_nt: TGTGCCAGCAGCCAAGAGGAGAGATTGAACACTGAAGCTTTCTTT
cdr3_aa: CASSQEERLNTEAFF
clone_size: -
cdr3_length: 15
v_call: TRBV3-1/TRBV3-2
d_call: -
j_call: TRBJ1-1

cdr3_nt: TGCAGCGCCACAGAAAATAGCAATCAGCCCCAGCATTTT
cdr3_aa: CSATENSNQPQHF
clone_size: -
cdr3_length: 13
v_call: TRBV29-1
d_call: -
j_call: TRBJ1-5

cdr3_nt: TGTGCCAGCAGTCCCGACAGGGGCCCATATGGCTACACCTTC
cdr3_aa: CASSPDRGPYGYTF
clone_size: -
cdr3_length: 14
v_call: TRBV7-2
d_call: TRBD1
j_call: TRBJ1-2

cdr3_nt: TGTGCCAGCAGACTAGCGGGAGGCTACGAGCAGTACTTC
cdr3_aa: CASRLAGGYEQYF
clone_size: -
cdr3_length: 13
v_call: TRBV27
d_call: TRBD2
j_call: TRBJ2-7

cdr3_nt: TGTGCCAGCAGCTTACCGACAGGGAGCGGCTACACCTTC
cdr3_aa: CASSLPTGSGYTF
clone_size: once
cdr3_length: 13
v_call: TRBV7-9
d_call: TRBD1
j_call: TRBJ1-2

cdr3_nt: TGTGCCAGCAGCCCTTGGGGATCAAAAGGGGACATTCAGTACTTC
cdr3_aa: CASSPWGSKGDIQYF
clone_size: -
cdr3_length: 15
v_call: TRBV9
d_call: -
j_call: TRBJ2-4

cdr3_nt: TGCGCCAGCAGCTTGGAGGGAGGATCTGGGGCCAACGTCCTGACTTTC
cdr3_aa: CASSLEGGSGANVLTF
clone_size: -
cdr3_length: 16
v_call: TRBV5-1
d_call: -
j_call: TRBJ2-6

cdr3_nt: TGTGCCAGCAGCTTAGGTGGTGACAGTAACTATGGCTACACCTTC
cdr3_aa: CASSLGGDSNYGYTF
clone_size: -
cdr3_length: 15
v_call: TRBV5-5
d_call: -
j_call: TRBJ1-2

cdr3_nt: TGTGCCAGCAGCTCGAGGGGGTTAAGCGAAAAACTGTTTTTT
cdr3_aa: CASSSRGLSEKLFF
clone_size: -
cdr3_length: 14
v_call: TRBV5-4
d_call: -
j_call: TRBJ1-4

cdr3_nt: TGTGCCAGCAGCCTAGACGGAAGCTCCTACAATGAGCAGTTCTTC
cdr3_aa: CASSLDGSSYNEQFF
clone_size: -
cdr3_length: 15
v_call: TRBV5-5
d_call: -
j_call: TRBJ2-1

cdr3_nt: TGCGCCAGCAGCTTACTTGACAGGGGAGTGTACGAGCAGTACTTC
cdr3_aa: CASSLLDRGVYEQYF
clone_size: -
cdr3_length: 15
v_call: TRBV5-1
d_call: TRBD1
j_call: TRBJ2-7

cdr3_nt: TGTGCCAGCCTCCCCACTCGGGATGCTGGAAACACCATATATTTT
cdr3_aa: CASLPTRDAGNTIYF
clone_size: -
cdr3_length: 15
v_call: TRBV6-5
d_call: -
j_call: TRBJ1-3

cdr3_nt: TGTGCCAGCAGCTTCCCGGGACTAGCGGGACCTAGCACAGATACGCAGTATTTT
cdr3_aa: CASSFPGLAGPSTDTQYF
clone_size: once
cdr3_length: 18
v_call: TRBV5-6
d_call: TRBD2
j_call: TRBJ2-3

cdr3_nt: TGTGCCAGCAGCCGGAGGGAGGGAACTGAAGCTTTCTTT
cdr3_aa: CASSRREGTEAFF
clone_size: -
cdr3_length: 13
v_call: TRBV3-1/TRBV3-2
d_call: -
j_call: TRBJ1-1

cdr3_nt: TGTGCCAGTACCGACAGATATAATGAAAAACTGTTTTTT
cdr3_aa: CASTDRYNEKLFF
clone_size: -
cdr3_length: 13
v_call: TRBV19
d_call: -
j_call: TRBJ1-4

cdr3_nt: TGTGCCAGCAGCGCTCATCTCCAGGGGGACACTGAAGCTTTCTTT
cdr3_aa: CASSAHLQGDTEAFF
clone_size: -
cdr3_length: 15
v_call: TRBV9
d_call: TRBD1
j_call: TRBJ1-1

cdr3_nt: TGTGCCAGCAGCTTGGGGAGCTATGGCTACACCTTC
cdr3_aa: CASSLGSYGYTF
clone_size: -
cdr3_length: 12
v_call: TRBV5-8
d_call: -
j_call: TRBJ1-2

cdr3_nt: TGCGCCACTTCCACCGGGACTAGCGGCCCAGAGCAGTTCTTC
cdr3_aa: CATSTGTSGPEQFF
clone_size: once
cdr3_length: 14
v_call: TRBV5-1
d_call: TRBD2
j_call: TRBJ2-1

cdr3_nt: TGTGCCAGCAGCTTCCCCGGGAGCGGAGATGAAAAACTGTTTTTT
cdr3_aa: CASSFPGSGDEKLFF
clone_size: -
cdr3_length: 15
v_call: TRBV7-9
d_call: -
j_call: TRBJ1-4

cdr3_nt: TGTGCCAGCAGCCAAGAAGTCATCGCAGGGGACTATGGCTACACCTTC
cdr3_aa: CASSQEVIAGDYGYTF
clone_size: -
cdr3_length: 16
v_call: TRBV3-1/TRBV3-2
d_call: -
j_call: TRBJ1-2

cdr3_nt: TGTGCCAGCAGCATTGAGGGGGCCACTGAAGCTTTCTTT
cdr3_aa: CASSIEGATEAFF
clone_size: -
cdr3_length: 13
v_call: TRBV9
d_call: TRBD1
j_call: TRBJ1-1

cdr3_nt: TGCGCCAGCAGCCGTGCTACCAGGGGCGAGCGGCTGGCGAACACTGAAGCTTTCTTT
cdr3_aa: CASSRATRGERLANTEAFF
clone_size: once
cdr3_length: 19
v_call: TRBV5-1
d_call: -
j_call: TRBJ1-1

cdr3_nt: TGTGCCAGCAGTTCGGCGACAGGGGGCAATCAGCCCCAGCATTTT
cdr3_aa: CASSSATGGNQPQHF
clone_size: -
cdr3_length: 15
v_call: TRBV28
d_call: TRBD1
j_call: TRBJ1-5

cdr3_nt: TGTGCCAGCTCACCCTCACAGGGAAGGTCTTCTGGAAACACCATATATTTT
cdr3_aa: CASSPSQGRSSGNTIYF
clone_size: few
cdr3_length: 17
v_call: TRBV18
d_call: -
j_call: TRBJ1-3

cdr3_nt: TGCGCCAGCAGCCCCCAGCCCAGGGGCTCACCAGATACGCAGTATTTT
cdr3_aa: CASSPQPRGSPDTQYF
clone_size: -
cdr3_length: 16
v_call: TRBV5-1
d_call: -
j_call: TRBJ2-3

cdr3_nt: TGTGCCAGCAGCCAAGAAGCAAAGAGTCGACTAGTGGGCTACGAGCAGTACTTC
cdr3_aa: CASSQEAKSRLVGYEQYF
clone_size: -
cdr3_length: 18
v_call: TRBV3-1/TRBV3-2
d_call: -
j_call: TRBJ2-7

cdr3_nt: TGTGCCAGCAGTTACTCGAGTAGCCGGAATGAAAAACTGTTTTTT
cdr3_aa: CASSYSSSRNEKLFF
clone_size: -
cdr3_length: 15
v_call: TRBV6-5
d_call: -
j_call: TRBJ1-4

cdr3_nt: TGTGCCAGCAGTGAGTCGTTGGAGCAGCCCCAGCATTTT
cdr3_aa: CASSESLEQPQHF
clone_size: -
cdr3_length: 13
v_call: TRBV2
d_call: -
j_call: TRBJ1-5

cdr3_nt: TGTGCCAGCAGTGAAGCTGGGCTGGGCAACTATGGCTACACCTTC
cdr3_aa: CASSEAGLGNYGYTF
clone_size: -
cdr3_length: 15
v_call: TRBV2
d_call: -
j_call: TRBJ1-2

cdr3_nt: TGTGCCAGCTCGACTAGCGGGAGCGCATGGAATGAGCAGTTCTTC
cdr3_aa: CASSTSGSAWNEQFF
clone_size: once
cdr3_length: 15
v_call: TRBV18
d_call: TRBD2
j_call: TRBJ2-1

cdr3_nt: TGCGCCAGCAGCTTGGGTTGGGAGAACTATGGCTACACCTTC
cdr3_aa: CASSLGWENYGYTF
clone_size: -
cdr3_length: 14
v_call: TRBV5-1
d_call: -
j_call: TRBJ1-2

cdr3_nt: TGTGCCAGCAGTCGCCAGGGAACCCAGGCCCAGCATTTT
cdr3_aa: CASSRQGTQAQHF
clone_size: few
cdr3_length: 13
v_call: TRBV27
d_call: -
j_call: TRBJ1-5

cdr3_nt: TGTGCCAGCAGCTTAGATTGGCCCCTAGCGGGGGAGGTCGCAGATACGCAGTATTTT
cdr3_aa: CASSLDWPLAGEVADTQYF
clone_size: once
cdr3_length: 19
v_call: TRBV11-2
d_call: TRBD2
j_call: TRBJ2-3

cdr3_nt: TGTGCCATCAGTGAGTCGGTCGCGGGGACCACAGATACGCAGTATTTT
cdr3_aa: CAISESVAGTTDTQYF
clone_size: -
cdr3_length: 16
v_call: TRBV10-3
d_call: -
j_call: TRBJ2-3

cdr3_nt: TGTGCCAGTAGTGGCTTCAATCAGCCCCAGCATTTT
cdr3_aa: CASSGFNQPQHF
clone_size: -
cdr3_length: 12
v_call: TRBV19
d_call: -
j_call: TRBJ1-5

cdr3_nt: TGCGCCAGCAGCTTGGGACTAGCGGGATCCGATACGCAGTATTTT
cdr3_aa: CASSLGLAGSDTQYF
clone_size: -
cdr3_length: 15
v_call: TRBV5-1
d_call: TRBD2
j_call: TRBJ2-3

cdr3_nt: TGTGCCAGCAGTGACCGGGACAGGGGGCTAATTTGGGACACTGAAGCTTTCTTT
cdr3_aa: CASSDRDRGLIWDTEAFF
clone_size: -
cdr3_length: 18
v_call: TRBV6-1
d_call: TRBD1
j_call: TRBJ1-1

cdr3_nt: TGTGCCAGCAGTCCAGGGAACTATGGCTACACCTTC
cdr3_aa: CASSPGNYGYTF
clone_size: -
cdr3_length: 12
v_call: TRBV28
d_call: -
j_call: TRBJ1-2

cdr3_nt: TGTGCCAGCAAATTTTCAGGGGAGACCCAGTACTTC
cdr3_aa: CASKFSGETQYF
clone_size: -
cdr3_length: 12
v_call: TRBV2
d_call: -
j_call: TRBJ2-5